This entry is about one TCR beta chain. Its antigen is undetermined. Measured with immunoSEQ multiplex PCR; TCRdb has only the in-frame clones, and not every one. This sample has millions of clones; about 92% occur once, and the top ten carry around 1.7%. In the naive CD8 group, cells lacked CD45RO and were positively selected for CCR7, so terminally differentiated effector memory CD45RA+ cells were left out. Germline CDR1 is PRHDT and CDR2 is FYEKMQ (reference sequence). CDR3 length equals 13 residues. Trimming left V 5 bases short and J 5 bases short, with 9 bases between. The source of the sample is a study of shared clonotypes between healthy human individuals. Study findings and constraints: Against clonotypes common to all four donors, non-shared ones had lower generation probabilities. A generally larger estimated richness was seen in naive subsets than in memory subsets.

This receptor was obtained from a man between 18 and 29 years old in good health. Some clones in this sample may be carry-over from other donors' samples. V and J are TRBV13 and TRBJ1-4, with D hard to call. The sequenced material came from naive CD8+ T cells from PBMCs. The CDR3 DNA follows: TGTGCCAGCAGCCTCGTGCCGAATGAAAAACTGTTTTTT. Translation: CASSLVPNEKLFF.